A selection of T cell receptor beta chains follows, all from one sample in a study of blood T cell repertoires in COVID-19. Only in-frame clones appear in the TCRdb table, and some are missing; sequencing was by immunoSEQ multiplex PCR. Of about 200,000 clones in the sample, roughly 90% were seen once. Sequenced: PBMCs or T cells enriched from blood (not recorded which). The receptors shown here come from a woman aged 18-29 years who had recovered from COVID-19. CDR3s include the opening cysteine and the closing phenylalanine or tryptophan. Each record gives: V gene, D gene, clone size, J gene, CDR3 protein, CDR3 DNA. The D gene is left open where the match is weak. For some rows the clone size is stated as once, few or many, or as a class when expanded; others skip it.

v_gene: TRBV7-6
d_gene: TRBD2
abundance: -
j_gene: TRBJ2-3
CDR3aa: CASSLQRAGGRTDTQYF
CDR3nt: TGTGCCAGCAGCTTACAGAGGGCGGGGGGGCGTACAGATACGCAGTATTTT

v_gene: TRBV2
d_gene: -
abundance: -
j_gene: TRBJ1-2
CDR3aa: CASRPGPYGYTF
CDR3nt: TGTGCCAGCAGGCCAGGGCCCTATGGCTACACCTTC

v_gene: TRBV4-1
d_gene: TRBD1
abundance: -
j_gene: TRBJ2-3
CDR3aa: CASSQTGAGDTQYF
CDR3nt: TGCGCCAGCAGCCAAACAGGGGCGGGAGATACGCAGTATTTT

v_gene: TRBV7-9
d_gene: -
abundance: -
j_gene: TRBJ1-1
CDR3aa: CASSYIQGGAEAFF
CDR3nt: TGTGCCAGCAGCTACATACAGGGTGGGGCTGAAGCTTTCTTT

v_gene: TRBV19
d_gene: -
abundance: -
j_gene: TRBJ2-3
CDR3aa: CASRSWSGDTQYF
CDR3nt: TGTGCCAGTAGATCCTGGAGTGGCGATACGCAGTATTTT

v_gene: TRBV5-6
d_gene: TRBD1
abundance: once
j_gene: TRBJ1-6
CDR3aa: CASSLTVGGGSPLHF
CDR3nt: TGTGCCAGCAGCCTAACCGTTGGAGGGGGCTCACCCCTCCACTTT

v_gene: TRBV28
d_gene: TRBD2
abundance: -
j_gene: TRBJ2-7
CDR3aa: CASSQQRGRRYEQYF
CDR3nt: TGTGCCAGCAGTCAGCAGCGGGGGAGAAGGTACGAGCAGTACTTC

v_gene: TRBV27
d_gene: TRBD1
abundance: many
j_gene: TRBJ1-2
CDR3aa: CASSPTSGTGIYGYTF
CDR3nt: TGTGCCAGCAGTCCGACATCCGGGACAGGGATATATGGCTACACCTTC

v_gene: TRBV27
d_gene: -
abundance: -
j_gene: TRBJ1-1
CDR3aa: CASSPLNLHEAFF
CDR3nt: TGTGCCAGCAGTCCACTAAACCTCCATGAAGCTTTCTTT

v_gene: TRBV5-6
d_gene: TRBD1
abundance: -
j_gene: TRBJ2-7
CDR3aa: CASSLGQGVRTYEQYF
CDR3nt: TGTGCCAGCAGCTTGGGGCAGGGGGTCCGTACCTACGAGCAGTACTTC

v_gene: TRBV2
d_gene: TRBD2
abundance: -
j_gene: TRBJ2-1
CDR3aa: CASTALAGGPNEQFF
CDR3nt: TGTGCCAGCACCGCCCTAGCGGGGGGTCCCAATGAGCAGTTCTTC

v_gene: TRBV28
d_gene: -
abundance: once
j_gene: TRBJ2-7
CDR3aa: CASSFKNSYEQYF
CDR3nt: TGTGCCAGCAGTTTCAAAAACTCCTACGAGCAGTACTTC

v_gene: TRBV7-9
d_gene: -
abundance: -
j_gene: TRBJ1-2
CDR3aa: CASSLAEGPYGYTF
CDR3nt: TGTGCCAGCAGCTTAGCGGAGGGCCCCTATGGCTACACCTTC

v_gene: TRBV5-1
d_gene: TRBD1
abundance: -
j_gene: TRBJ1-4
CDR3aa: CASSLEGTGVYEKLFF
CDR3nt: TGCGCCAGCAGCTTGGAGGGCACAGGGGTCTATGAAAAACTGTTTTTT

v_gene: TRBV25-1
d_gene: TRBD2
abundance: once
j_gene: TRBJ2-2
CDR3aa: CASSLLAGGRGTGELFF
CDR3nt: TGTGCCAGCAGTTTACTAGCGGGGGGGCGTGGCACCGGGGAGCTGTTTTTT

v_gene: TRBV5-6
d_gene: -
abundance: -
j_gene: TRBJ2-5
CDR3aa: CASTPRGMGQETQYF
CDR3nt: TGTGCCAGCACCCCCCGGGGGATGGGCCAAGAGACCCAGTACTTC

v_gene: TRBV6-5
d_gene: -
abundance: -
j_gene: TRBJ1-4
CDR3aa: CASGSGSVSEKLFF
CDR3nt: TGTGCCAGCGGTTCGGGGAGCGTAAGTGAAAAACTGTTTTTT

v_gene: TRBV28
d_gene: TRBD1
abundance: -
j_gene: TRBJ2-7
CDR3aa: CASAGQGPYEQYF
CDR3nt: TGTGCCAGCGCGGGACAGGGGCCCTACGAGCAGTACTTC

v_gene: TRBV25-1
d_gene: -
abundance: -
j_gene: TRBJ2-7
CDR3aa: CASSDRGYEQYF
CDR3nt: TGTGCCAGCAGTGATCGGGGGTACGAGCAGTACTTC

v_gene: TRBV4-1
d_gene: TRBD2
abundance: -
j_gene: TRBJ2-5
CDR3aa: CASSQDRSAGLETQYF
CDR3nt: TGCGCCAGCAGCCAAGACCGGTCAGCGGGGCTGGAGACCCAGTACTTC

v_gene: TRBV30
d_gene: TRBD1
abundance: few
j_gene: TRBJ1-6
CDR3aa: CAWSVTGGNSPLHF
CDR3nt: TGTGCCTGGAGTGTCACAGGGGGGAATTCACCCCTCCACTTT

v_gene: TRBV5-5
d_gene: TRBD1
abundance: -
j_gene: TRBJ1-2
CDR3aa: CASSLRAGGSYGYTF
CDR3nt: TGTGCCAGCAGCTTGCGGGCAGGGGGCAGCTATGGCTACACCTTC

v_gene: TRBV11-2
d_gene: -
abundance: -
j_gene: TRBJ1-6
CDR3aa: CASSLGLPLNSPLHF
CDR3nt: TGTGCCAGCAGCTTGGGGCTGCCCCTTAATTCACCCCTCCACTTT

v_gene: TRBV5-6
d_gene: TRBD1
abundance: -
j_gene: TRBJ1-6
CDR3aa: CASSLDTGTGVYSPLHF
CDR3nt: TGTGCCAGCAGCTTGGACACCGGGACAGGGGTCTATTCACCCCTCCACTTT

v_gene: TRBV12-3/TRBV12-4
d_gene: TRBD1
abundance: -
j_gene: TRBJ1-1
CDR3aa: CASRQGQAAEAFF
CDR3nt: TGTGCCAGCAGACAAGGACAGGCCGCCGAAGCTTTCTTT

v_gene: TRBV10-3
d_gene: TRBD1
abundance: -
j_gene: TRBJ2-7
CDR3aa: CASSGTGGYEQYF
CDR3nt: TGTGCCTCATCCGGGACAGGCGGCTACGAGCAGTACTTC

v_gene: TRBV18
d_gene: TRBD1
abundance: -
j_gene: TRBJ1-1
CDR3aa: CASSPTGQMNTEAFF
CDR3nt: TGTGCCAGCTCACCCACGGGACAGATGAACACTGAAGCTTTCTTT

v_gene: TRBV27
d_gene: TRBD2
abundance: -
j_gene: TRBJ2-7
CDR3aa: CASSHGLAGSEQYF
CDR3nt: TGTGCCAGCAGTCATGGACTAGCGGGGTCCGAGCAGTACTTC

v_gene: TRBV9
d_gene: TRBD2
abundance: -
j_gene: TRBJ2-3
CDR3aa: CASSDPRFSGGSSTDTQYF
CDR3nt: TGTGCCAGCAGCGACCCCCGGTTTAGCGGGGGTTCGAGCACAGATACGCAGTATTTT

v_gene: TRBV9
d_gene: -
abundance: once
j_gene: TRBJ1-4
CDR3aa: CASSVDPLGGNEKLFF
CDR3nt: TGTGCCAGCAGCGTAGATCCCCTGGGCGGGAATGAAAAACTGTTTTTT

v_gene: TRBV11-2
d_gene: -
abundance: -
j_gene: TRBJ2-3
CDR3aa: CASSPSAGSSTDTQYF
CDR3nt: TGTGCCAGCAGCCCCTCGGCAGGGTCTAGCACAGATACGCAGTATTTT

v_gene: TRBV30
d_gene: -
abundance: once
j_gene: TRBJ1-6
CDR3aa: CAWSVGVLNSPLHF
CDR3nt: TGTGCCTGGAGTGTCGGGGTACTCAATTCACCCCTCCACTTT

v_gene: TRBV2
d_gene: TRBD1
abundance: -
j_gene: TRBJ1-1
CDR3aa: CASSADRGRVAAFF
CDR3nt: TGTGCCAGCAGTGCAGACAGGGGACGGGTCGCAGCTTTCTTT

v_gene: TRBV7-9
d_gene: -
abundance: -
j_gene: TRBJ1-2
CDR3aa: CASSLRASTGTVLNYGYTF
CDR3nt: TGTGCCAGCAGCTTACGGGCAAGCACAGGGACGGTTCTTAACTATGGCTACACCTTC

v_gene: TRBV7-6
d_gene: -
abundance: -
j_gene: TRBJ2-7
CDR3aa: CASSISRGTPYEQYF
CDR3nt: TGTGCCAGCAGTATCTCGAGGGGGACACCATACGAGCAGTACTTC

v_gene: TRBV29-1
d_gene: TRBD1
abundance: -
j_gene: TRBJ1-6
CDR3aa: CSVAGGAENSPLHF
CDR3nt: TGCAGCGTTGCAGGGGGCGCAGAGAATTCACCCCTCCACTTT

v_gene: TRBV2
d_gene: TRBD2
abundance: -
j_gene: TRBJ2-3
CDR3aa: CASSRGGGATDTQYF
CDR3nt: TGTGCCAGCAGTCGTGGCGGGGGGGCCACAGATACGCAGTATTTT

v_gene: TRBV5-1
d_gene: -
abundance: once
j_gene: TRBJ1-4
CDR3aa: CASSLEGFANEKLFF
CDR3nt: TGCGCCAGCAGCTTAGAGGGTTTTGCTAATGAAAAACTGTTTTTT

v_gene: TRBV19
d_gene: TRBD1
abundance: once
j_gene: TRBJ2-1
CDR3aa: CASSIAHRDSYYNEQFF
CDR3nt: TGTGCCAGTAGTATAGCCCACCGGGACAGTTATTACAATGAGCAGTTCTTC

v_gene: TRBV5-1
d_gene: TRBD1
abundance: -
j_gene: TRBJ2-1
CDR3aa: CASSLRTGVSYNEQFF
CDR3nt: TGCGCCAGCAGCTTGAGGACAGGGGTGTCATACAATGAGCAGTTCTTC

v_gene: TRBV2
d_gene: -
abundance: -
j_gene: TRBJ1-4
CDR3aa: CASRLSTTNEKLFF
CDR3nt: TGTGCCAGCAGACTCTCAACAACTAATGAAAAACTGTTTTTT

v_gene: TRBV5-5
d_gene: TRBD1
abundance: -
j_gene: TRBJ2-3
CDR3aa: CASSLQGQGPDTQYF
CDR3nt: TGTGCCAGCAGCTTGCAGGGACAGGGCCCAGATACGCAGTATTTT

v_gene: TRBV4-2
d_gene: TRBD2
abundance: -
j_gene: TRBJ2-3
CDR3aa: CASSHYLAGGPSHTPADTQYF
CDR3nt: TGTGCCAGCAGCCATTACCTAGCGGGGGGGCCTAGCCACACGCCAGCAGATACGCAGTATTTT

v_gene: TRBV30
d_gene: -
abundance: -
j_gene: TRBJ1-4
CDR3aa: CAWSPEGEKLFF
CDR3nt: TGTGCCTGGAGTCCTGAGGGAGAAAAACTGTTTTTT

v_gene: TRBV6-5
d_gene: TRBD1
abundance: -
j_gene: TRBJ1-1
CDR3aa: CASKKQGAQEAFF
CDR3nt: TGTGCCAGCAAAAAACAGGGGGCGCAGGAAGCTTTCTTT